The 3 T cell receptor beta chains below all came from one sample that was sequenced in a study of identical twins. TCRdb redid the calling of the 5' RACE reads with MiXCR, one entry per CDR3 protein. The top ten clones hold approximately 2.1% of a sample with roughly 290,000 distinct CDR3 sequences, about 8.9% of them seen once. This same sample was also part of a study on yellow fever vaccine responses in identical twins.

The sample taken for sequencing was memory (CD45RO+) T cells sorted from blood. The receptor source for this set is a woman aged 18-29 years in good health.

CDR3 sequence reads: CASSDYGARDEQFF. CDR3 nucleotide sequence: TGTGCCAGCAGTGACTACGGGGCGAGGGATGAGCAGTTCTTC. V and J are TRBV2 and TRBJ2-1; D may match TRBD1 or TRBD2 (5 bases each). In germline, CDR1 is SNHLY, CDR2 FYNNEI. V was trimmed by 3 bases and J by 8 bases, leaving 14 bases between them. This CDR3 spans 14 amino acids. Full variable domain (outside the CDR3, taken from reference TRBV2 and TRBJ2-1): EPEVTQTPSHQVTQMGQEVILRCVPISNHLYFYWYRQILGQKVEFLVSFYNNEISEKSEIFDDQFSVERPDGSNFTLKIRSTKLEDSAMYFCASSDYGARDEQFFGPGTRLTVL.

This chain links TRBV20-1 with TRBJ1-5; D is perhaps TRBD1 (5 bases). Germline CDR1 and CDR2: DFQATT and SNEGSKA (reference sequence). Trimming took 6 bases from V and 0 from J, leaving 12 bases between them. The CDR3 covers 14 residues. CDR3 in DNA: TGCAGTGCCGGGGGGGTGGGTAGCAATCAGCCCCAGCATTTT. Its translation: CSAGGVGSNQPQHF.

At least ten counts were recorded for this clonotype. The rearrangement joins TRBV10-3 to TRBJ2-2; D is possibly TRBD1 or TRBD2 (6 bases each). This CDR3 has 16 residues. The V gene lost 5 bases and the J gene lost 0 bases, with 13 bases spanning the gap. Germline CDR1 ENHRY, CDR2 SYGVKD. The DNA of the CDR3 is TGTGCCATCAGTTTTACGGGGGCCGCGAACACCGGGGAGCTGTTTTTT. This gives the protein CAISFTGAANTGELFF.